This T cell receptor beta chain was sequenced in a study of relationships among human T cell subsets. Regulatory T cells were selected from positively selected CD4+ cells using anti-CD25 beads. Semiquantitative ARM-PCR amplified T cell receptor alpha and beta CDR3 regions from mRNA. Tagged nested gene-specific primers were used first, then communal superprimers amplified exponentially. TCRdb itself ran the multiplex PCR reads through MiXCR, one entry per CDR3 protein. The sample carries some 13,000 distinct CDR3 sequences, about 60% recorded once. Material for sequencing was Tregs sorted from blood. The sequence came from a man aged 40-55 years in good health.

CDR3: CSVLGTGGLHNSPLHF. The CDR3 nucleotides read TGCAGTGTTCTCGGGACAGGGGGTCTACATAATTCACCCCTCCACTTT. The rearrangement uses TRBV20-1 and TRBJ1-6, with 11 bases aligning to TRBD1. CDR3 length: 16 amino acids. The germline gives CDR1 DFQATT, CDR2 SNEGSKA (reference sequence). V dropped 7 bases and J dropped 5; count of bases not matched to a gene: 10.